Listed below are T cell receptor beta chains from one sample, sequenced in a study of blood T cell repertoires in COVID-19. Sequencing used immunoSEQ multiplex PCR; TCRdb keeps in-frame clones, though not all of them. The data contain some 90,000 clones, about 80% of them singletons. The sequencing input was peripheral blood. These receptors were taken from a man between 65 and 85 years old with active or convalescent COVID-19. Each CDR3 is given with its conserved first and last residue. The D gene is left open where the match is weak. Clone size is stated in some rows and not others, as once, few, many or a class when expanded.

J,size,D,V,DNA,CDR3
TRBJ2-3,-,-,TRBV5-1,TGCGCCAGCAGCTTGGCTCTAGCGCCCGATACGCAGTATTTT,CASSLALAPDTQYF
TRBJ2-7,-,-,TRBV20-1,TGCAGTGCTACCGGGGTCTACGAGCAGTACTTC,CSATGVYEQYF
TRBJ2-5,-,TRBD2,TRBV30,TGTGCCTGCAAAAATACGGGACTAGCACAAGAGACCCAGTACTTC,CACKNTGLAQETQYF
TRBJ2-1,-,-,TRBV2,TGTGCCAGCAGCTTGCTAGACTATGAGCAGTTCTTC,CASSLLDYEQFF
TRBJ2-5,few,-,TRBV20-1,TGCAGTGCTAGTGGGCCCGCCCAAGAGACCCAGTACTTC,CSASGPAQETQYF
TRBJ2-7,-,-,TRBV12-3/TRBV12-4,TGTGCCAGCAGTCTCGGACAGACCTACGAGCAGTACTTC,CASSLGQTYEQYF
TRBJ2-7,-,-,TRBV6-1,TGTGCCAGCAGTGGAGCCGGGACAACGAGGTACGAGCAGTACTTC,CASSGAGTTRYEQYF
TRBJ1-1,-,-,TRBV2,TGTGCCAGCAGTGAAGGGCAAACTGAAGCTTTCTTT,CASSEGQTEAFF
TRBJ2-6,-,-,TRBV19,TGTGCCAGTAGGCAGGGCTCTGGGGCCAACGTCCTGACTTTC,CASRQGSGANVLTF
TRBJ2-3,-,TRBD2,TRBV19,TGTGCCAGTAGTTCCGACCCTAGCGGGGGGACGCAGTATTTT,CASSSDPSGGTQYF
TRBJ2-3,once,TRBD1,TRBV28,TGTGCCAGCTTTGCAGCCGGGACAGGGACAGATACGCAGTATTTT,CASFAAGTGTDTQYF
TRBJ1-5,once,TRBD1,TRBV7-2,TGTGCCAGCAGCCGCGACCCGGGACAGGGGCATCAGCCCCAGCATTTT,CASSRDPGQGHQPQHF
TRBJ1-1,-,-,TRBV7-2,TGTGCCAGCAGCTTAGAAGGGGTCGCTGAAGCTTTCTTT,CASSLEGVAEAFF
TRBJ2-1,-,-,TRBV6-5,TGTGCCAGCAGTTACGGGGCGTCCTACAATGAGCAGTTCTTC,CASSYGASYNEQFF
TRBJ2-7,once,TRBD1,TRBV27,TGTGCCAGCAGCCGGGACAGTGATTACGAGCAGTACTTC,CASSRDSDYEQYF
TRBJ2-1,-,TRBD2,TRBV9,TGTGCCAGCAGCGTGGGACTAGCGGGGACTACCTACAATGAGCAGTTCTTC,CASSVGLAGTTYNEQFF
TRBJ2-5,-,-,TRBV5-1,TGCGCCAGCAGCTTTCTTCCGGACATACAAGAGACCCAGTACTTC,CASSFLPDIQETQYF
TRBJ1-1,-,-,TRBV6-7,TGTGCCAGCAGTTGTGTCAGCGAAAAACTTATGAACACTGAAGCTTTCTTT,CASSCVSEKLMNTEAFF
TRBJ1-1,-,-,TRBV10-3,TGTGCCATCAGTTATCAGGGGAACACTGAAGCTTTCTTT,CAISYQGNTEAFF
TRBJ1-5,-,-,TRBV7-8,TGTGCCAGCAGCCCCGGAGGGCGCAATCAGCCCCAGCATTTT,CASSPGGRNQPQHF
TRBJ2-5,-,TRBD2,TRBV3-1/TRBV3-2,TGTGCCAGCAGCTCGCGGGGGGTTGAGACCCAGTACTTC,CASSSRGVETQYF
TRBJ2-1,-,TRBD2,TRBV7-8,TGTGCCAGCAGCTTAAGTAGCGGGGTGTCCTACAATGAGCAGTTCTTC,CASSLSSGVSYNEQFF
TRBJ1-1,-,-,TRBV5-4,TGTGCCAGCAGCGGCCCCGGACACATGAACACTGAAGCTTTCTTT,CASSGPGHMNTEAFF
TRBJ1-5,-,TRBD1,TRBV19,TGTGCCAGTAGTATAGACCCGGGACAGATCTTTTATCAGCCCCAGCATTTT,CASSIDPGQIFYQPQHF
TRBJ2-7,-,-,TRBV5-1,TGCGCCAGCAGCTCGCCGGGAGCCTACGAGCAGTACTTC,CASSSPGAYEQYF
TRBJ2-7,-,TRBD2,TRBV20-1,TGCAGTGCTAGTTCCATTACGGGACTAGCGGACTACGAGCAGTACTTC,CSASSITGLADYEQYF
TRBJ1-1,-,-,TRBV6-5,TGTGCCAGCAGTTTGGGTGGGGGGACTGAAGCTTTCTTT,CASSLGGGTEAFF
TRBJ2-1,-,TRBD2,TRBV7-8,TGTGCCAGCAGCTTTGGGATGGGGCGGGGGGACTATGAGCAGTTCTTC,CASSFGMGRGDYEQFF
TRBJ2-3,-,TRBD2,TRBV5-4,TGTGCCAGCAGCTCCGCGGGGGGGAGCACAGATACGCAGTATTTT,CASSSAGGSTDTQYF
TRBJ1-2,-,-,TRBV18,TGTGCCAGCTCACCGACAGGCCCTGGCTACACCTTC,CASSPTGPGYTF
TRBJ1-5,few,-,TRBV10-2,TGCGCCAGCACTCCAGGGAGCAATCAGCCCCAGCATTTT,CASTPGSNQPQHF
TRBJ2-7,-,TRBD2,TRBV9,TGTGCCAGCAGCGTAGGGGGAGCGGGGTTCGTTTCCGAGCAGTACTTC,CASSVGGAGFVSEQYF
TRBJ1-3,few,-,TRBV2,TGTGCCAGCATCGCCACAACCACTGGAAACACCATATATTTT,CASIATTTGNTIYF
TRBJ1-6,-,TRBD1,TRBV6-5,TGTGCCGTCCAGGGGACGGGACAGATTAATTCACCCCTCCACTTT,CAVQGTGQINSPLHF
TRBJ2-7,-,-,TRBV18,TGTGCCAGCTCACCAGCGGGGACCTACGAGCAGTACTTC,CASSPAGTYEQYF
TRBJ2-1,-,-,TRBV24-1,TGTGCCACCAGTGAACCAGGCCGCGATGAGCAGTTCTTC,CATSEPGRDEQFF
TRBJ2-3,-,TRBD2,TRBV7-3,TGTGCCAGCAGCCCCGGACTAGCGGGGGGGCATACAGATACGCAGTATTTT,CASSPGLAGGHTDTQYF
TRBJ2-5,-,-,TRBV19,TGTGCCAGACCTGACTACCTGTACCAAGAGACCCAGTACTTC,CARPDYLYQETQYF
TRBJ2-1,-,-,TRBV19,TGTGCCAGTAGTATATGGGGGGAATCCTACAATGAGCAGTTCTTC,CASSIWGESYNEQFF
TRBJ2-2,-,TRBD2,TRBV3-1/TRBV3-2,TGTGCCAGCAGCCAATTTCTCGGACTAGCGGGGGCCGGGGAGCTGTTTTTT,CASSQFLGLAGAGELFF
TRBJ2-2,once,TRBD2,TRBV11-2,TGTGCCAGCAGCCACGGACTAGCGGGCGGAACCGGGGAGCTGTTTTTT,CASSHGLAGGTGELFF
TRBJ1-2,-,TRBD1,TRBV19,TGTGCCAGTAGTCGGTACAGGGGTCGAAATGGCTACACCTTC,CASSRYRGRNGYTF
TRBJ2-6,-,-,TRBV6-6,TGTGCCAGCAGTCCCCTGACAGGTCCTATATCTGGGGCCAACGTCCTGACTTTC,CASSPLTGPISGANVLTF
TRBJ2-1,once,-,TRBV2,TGTGCCAGCAGTGAAGGAGACAATGAGCAGTTCTTC,CASSEGDNEQFF
TRBJ1-3,-,TRBD1,TRBV18,TGTGCCAGCTCGTCGACAGGGGGATCTGGAAACACCATATATTTT,CASSSTGGSGNTIYF
TRBJ2-3,-,-,TRBV11-2,TGTGCCAGCAGTCAACCTGGAGGTACGCAGTATTTT,CASSQPGGTQYF
TRBJ2-7,-,TRBD2,TRBV10-3,TGTGCCATCAGTGAGTTTGCTAGCGGGGACTACGAGCAGTACTTC,CAISEFASGDYEQYF
TRBJ1-1,-,-,TRBV7-9,TGTGCCAGCAGCTTACTACAGGGCACTGAAGCTTTCTTT,CASSLLQGTEAFF
TRBJ2-1,-,TRBD2,TRBV6-4,TGTGCCAGCAGTGAGCGGGCTAGCGGGGGGAGTGAGCAGTTCTTC,CASSERASGGSEQFF
TRBJ1-1,-,-,TRBV7-9,TGTGCCAGCAGCCGTCGAGGGGGTAGAGCGGACACTGAAGCTTTCTTT,CASSRRGGRADTEAFF
TRBJ1-2,few,-,TRBV12-5,TGTGCTAGTGAGGAGAAGAACTATGGCTACACCTTC,CASEEKNYGYTF